This entry lists 30 T cell receptor beta chains sequenced from one sample in a study of blood T cells in healthy people across ages. A J-beta primer mix and a sample-barcoded 5' primer were used in a second PCR of about 7 to 12 cycles. MiXCR, run by TCRdb on the 5' RACE reads, gives a single entry per CDR3 protein. The sample holds about 730,000 distinct CDR3 sequences; more than 40% are singletons and the top ten take 20% to 25%. Sequencing was performed on blood. These receptors were obtained from a woman aged 60-75 years in good health.

Comment on this clonotype: A much larger clone lies one base from this, so it may be a read error. V and J are TRBV6-1 and TRBJ2-5; D call uncertain. The last part of the DNA fits TRBJ2-7 better; the J call may be wrong. CDR3 length: 13 amino acids. The germline CDR1 and CDR2 sequences are MNHNS and SASEGT. Here the CDR3 reads CASSERADGEQYF. The CDR3 DNA follows: TGTGCCAGCAGTGAAAGGGCAGACGGCGAGCAGTACTTC.

The V and J genes are TRBV3-1 and TRBJ1-1; a possible D gene is TRBD1 (5 bases). The ends were cut back, 0 bases at V and 4 bases at J, with 9 bases in the middle. The germline V gene has CDR1 LGHDT and CDR2 YNNKEL (reference sequence). The CDR3 sequence is 14 residues long. The CDR3 DNA is TGTGCCAGCAGCCAAGAGGTGAGGGGCACTGAAGCTTTCTTT. Its protein is CASSQEVRGTEAFF.

The J gene is TRBJ2-3, the V gene TRBV6-5; D is unclear. The CDR3 is 14 residues long. The V end was cut by 2 bases, the J end by 4 bases, with 10 bases between. The germline gives CDR1 MNHEY, CDR2 SVGAGI. The CDR3 is CASSYRTSADTQYF. In DNA, the CDR3 is TGTGCCAGCAGTTACAGGACCTCGGCAGATACGCAGTATTTT.

The chain carries TRBV15 and TRBJ2-3; TRBD2 agrees at 9 bases. J was trimmed by 5 bases and V by 0 bases; bases with no gene match: 6. Germline values: CDR1 LNHNV, CDR2 YYDKDF (reference sequence). This CDR3 spans 16 amino acids. The CDR3 sequence is CATSRDRGGEGDTQYF. CDR3 nucleotide sequence: TGTGCCACCAGCAGAGACCGCGGGGGGGAGGGAGATACGCAGTATTTT.

The chain employs TRBV5-6 and TRBJ2-5; D unresolved. Trimming took off 1 base at V and 5 bases at J, with 9 bases between the two ends. The CDR3 is 13 residues long. Germline lookup yields CDR1 SGHDT and CDR2 YYEEEE. The CDR3 sequence is CASSLSGWETQYF. The CDR3 DNA sequence: TGTGCCAGCAGCTTGTCAGGCTGGGAGACCCAGTACTTC.

The V and J genes are TRBV13 and TRBJ1-3, with 11 bases that match TRBD1. V gave up 5 bases and J gave up 1 base; unmatched junction bases: 7. CDR1 PRHDT and CDR2 FYEKMQ come from the germline V gene (reference sequence). CDR3 size: 17 residues. CDR3 DNA sequence: TGTGCCAGCAGCGCCCGGACAGGGGGCGCATCTGGAAACACCATATATTTT. This sequence encodes CASSARTGGASGNTIYF.

This clonotype was picked up many times. The chain couples TRBV24-1 to TRBJ2-5; no reliable D call. This CDR3 comprises 14 residues. The V and J ends lost 9 bases and 1 base respectively, with 14 bases between them. CDR1 KGHDR and CDR2 SFDVKD come from the germline V gene. The CDR3 is CATASEKFQETQYF. DNA of the CDR3: TGTGCCACCGCCTCCGAAAAATTCCAAGAGACCCAGTACTTC.

This chain joins TRBV7-2 and TRBJ1-6; D is unresolved. The CDR3 extends over 17 amino acids. V lost 1 base and J 0 bases, leaving 10 bases between the germline ends. Germline V CDR1 and CDR2: SGHTA, FQGNSA. The CDR3 DNA reads as TGTGCCAGCAGCTTAGTATCCACGAGCTCCTATAATTCACCCCTCCACTTT. This gives the protein CASSLVSTSSYNSPLHF.

The chain combines TRBV30 with TRBJ2-2, with 7 bases lining up with TRBD1. Trimming removed 4 bases from V and 6 bases from J; junction bases left unmatched: 8. This CDR3 region has 14 residues. Germline V lookup: CDR1 GTSNPN, CDR2 SVGIG (reference sequence). The CDR3 region has the DNA TGTGCCTGGAAAATACAGGGGCCCCCCGGGGAGCTGTTTTTT. This encodes CAWKIQGPPGELFF. Full variable domain (outside the CDR3, taken from reference TRBV30 and TRBJ2-2): SQTIHQWPATLVQPVGSPLSLECTVEGTSNPNLYWYRQAAGRGLQLLFYSVGIGQISSEVPQNLSASRPQDRQFILSSKKLLLSDSGFYLCAWKIQGPPGELFFGEGSRLTVL.

This clonotype was detected a few times. J is TRBJ2-1 and V is TRBV6-5; D not certain. The CDR3 consists of 14 residues. V lost 0 bases, J lost 8 bases, and 11 bases lay in between. Germline V gives CDR1 MNHEY, CDR2 SVGAGI. CDR3 nucleotide sequence: TGTGCCAGCAGTTACTCCCGACACTCCGATGAGCAGTTCTTC. Encoded protein: CASSYSRHSDEQFF.

This clonotype was found a few times. This chain connects TRBV20-1 to TRBJ2-7; no clear D gene. This CDR3 region has 14 residues. With 5 bases removed from V and 3 bases from J, the gap between germline ends came to 17 bases. CDR1 is DFQATT, CDR2 SNEGSKA, per germline (reference sequence). CDR3 DNA sequence: TGCAGTGCTGTGCGGTTGGATTACCGCTACGAGCAGTACTTC. It encodes CSAVRLDYRYEQYF.

This clonotype was seen a single time. This chain uses TRBV5-1 with TRBJ2-2; possibly TRBD1 for D (6 bases). This CDR3 has 15 residues. Between the trimmed V and J ends, which lost 4 bases and 3 bases, there was a span of 13 bases. Germline CDR1 is SGHRS and CDR2 is YFSETQ. The CDR3 reads CASSRWGHDTGELFF. The CDR3 nucleotides are TGCGCCAGCAGCCGGTGGGGGCACGACACCGGGGAGCTGTTTTTT.

This chain links TRBV20-1 with TRBJ2-7; TRBD2 matches 10 bases. There are 17 residues in the CDR3. The junction had 18 bases not matched to a gene; V was cut back by 3 bases and J by 7 bases. The germline V gene has CDR1 DFQATT and CDR2 SNEGSKA (reference sequence). The DNA of the CDR3 is TGCAGTGCTAGTAGCCTAGCGGGGGCCCCGATTAACAATGAGCAGTACTTC. Encoded protein: CSASSLAGAPINNEQYF.

The genes are TRBV6-6 and TRBJ1-5; D might be TRBD1 (6 bases). Trimming removed 4 bases from V and 1 base from J, with 14 bases in between. Germline-derived CDR1 and CDR2 are MNHNY and SVGAGI (reference sequence). CDR3 length: 16 residues. The CDR3 is CASSLTHGQSNQPQHF. CDR3 DNA: TGTGCCAGCAGTTTGACCCATGGACAGAGCAATCAGCCCCAGCATTTT.

Worth noting for this clonotype: At one of its ends the junction is not consistent with the germline gene, which may arise from a read error. The chain carries TRBV27 and TRBJ1-6; perhaps TRBD1 as D (6 bases). CDR1 is MNHEY and CDR2 is SMNVEV in the germline V gene (reference sequence). The CDR3 totals 14 residues. The CDR3 sequence: CASTGEGSNSPPHF. The CDR3 nucleotides read TGTGCCAGCACAGGGGAGGGTTCAAATTCACCCCCCCACTTT.

This clonotype was seen at least ten times. CDR3 bases: TGCAGCGTTGATACCCCTGGGTATGGCTACACCTTC. Translated, it gives CSVDTPGYGYTF. The V call is TRBV29-1, the J call TRBJ1-2; no clear D gene. The germline gives CDR1 SQVTM, CDR2 ANQGSEA. With 3 bases removed from V and 5 bases from J, the gap between germline ends came to 10 bases. The CDR3 runs 12 residues.

This chain connects TRBV24-1 to TRBJ2-3; D is possibly TRBD2 (6 bases). CDR3 length: 15 residues. The germline V gene encodes CDR1 KGHDR and CDR2 SFDVKD. Trimming pared 3 bases from V and 2 bases from J, leaving 11 bases between. CDR3 amino acids: CATSDGGSDTDTQYF. CDR3 in DNA: TGTGCCACCAGTGATGGGGGGAGTGACACAGATACGCAGTATTTT.

This clonotype was counted a few times. The chain combines TRBV6-2 or TRBV6-3 with TRBJ2-7; D perhaps matches TRBD2 (6 bases). Trimming took off 8 bases at V and 3 bases at J, with 17 bases between the two ends. The CDR3 spans 14 residues. CDR1 and CDR2 (germline): MNHEY, SVGEGT. CDR3 region: CASGSGLLNYEQYF. The CDR3, as DNA: TGTGCCAGCGGTAGCGGATTACTCAACTACGAGCAGTACTTC.

V usage is TRBV11-2 and J usage is TRBJ2-1; TRBD1 agrees at 10 bases. V lost 5 bases, J lost 8 bases, and 9 bases stayed unmatched. The CDR3 has 15 residues. CDR1 and CDR2 from the germline V gene are SGHAT and FQNNGV. CDR3 coding DNA: TGTGCCAGCAGCGATGGGGACAGGGGTATCTATGAGCAGTTCTTC. Encoded protein: CASSDGDRGIYEQFF.

This clonotype was observed a few times. The CDR3 DNA reads as TGTGCCAGCTCACCACCCACCGGGACAACTTCCAATGAGCAGTTCTTC. It is translated as CASSPPTGTTSNEQFF. The chain recombines TRBV18 with TRBJ2-1; tentative D call: TRBD1 (6 bases). The CDR3 length is 16 residues. Germline lookup yields CDR1 KGHSH and CDR2 LQKENI. Trimming took 0 bases from V and 6 from J, leaving 15 bases between them.

The chain employs TRBV7-2 and TRBJ2-1; TRBD2 is a possible D gene (5 bases). Trimming shortened V by 4 bases and J by 4 bases, and 14 bases separated the two germline ends. Germline CDR1 is SGHTA and CDR2 is FQGNSA. The CDR3 contains 15 residues. The CDR3, as DNA: TGTGCCAGCAGCTCATACGGCCCGGGATACAATGAGCAGTTCTTC. This sequence encodes CASSSYGPGYNEQFF.

The chain is built from TRBV12-3 or TRBV12-4 and TRBJ1-2; D gene uncertain. This CDR3 has 15 amino acids. V was cut by 5 bases and J by 7 bases, with 20 bases left in between. The CDR3 DNA reads TGTGCCAGCAGTCCGCCGGCCATCCTCGGCGGTGGCTACACCTTC. Translating gives CASSPPAILGGGYTF.

This clonotype was recorded only once. CDR3 DNA: TGTGCCAGCATTCAGGGGAATCAGCCCCAGCATTTT. It yields the protein CASIQGNQPQHF. V gene TRBV28 combines with J gene TRBJ1-5; TRBD1 might be the D (6 bases). Germline CDR1 is MDHEN and CDR2 is SYDVKM. V lost 7 bases to trimming and J lost 4 bases, with 8 bases between them. The CDR3 extends over 12 amino acids.

The chain links TRBV7-3 to TRBJ2-3; possibly TRBD2 for D (5 bases). This CDR3 has 14 residues. With 2 bases removed from V and 4 bases from J, the gap between germline ends came to 10 bases. CDR1 SGHTA and CDR2 FQGTGA come from the germline V gene. In DNA form, the CDR3 reads TGTGCCAGCAGCTTAGTAGCGAGCCCAGATACGCAGTATTTT. Its translation is CASSLVASPDTQYF.

Only a few counts were recorded for this clonotype. The V call is TRBV5-1, the J call TRBJ2-7; 7 nucleotides agree with TRBD1. This CDR3 spans 13 amino acids. In germline, CDR1 is SGHRS, CDR2 YFSETQ. V lost 4 bases, J lost 5 bases, and 6 bases stayed unmatched. The DNA for the CDR3 is TGCGCCAGCAGCGGGGGTACAGGGGACGAGCAGTACTTC. Protein sequence: CASSGGTGDEQYF.

The chain combines TRBV3-1 with TRBJ2-3, with D hard to call. The CDR3 is made up of 12 amino acids. V was trimmed by 5 bases and J by 6 bases, leaving 9 bases between them. CDR1 and CDR2 (germline): LGHDT, YNNKEL (reference sequence). CDR3 sequence (DNA): TGTGCCAGCAGCTCGGACGGGGATACGCAGTATTTT. This gives the protein CASSSDGDTQYF.

The chain is built from TRBV3-1 and TRBJ2-1, with TRBD2 matching over 8 bases. Germline V gene sequence: CDR1 LGHDT, CDR2 YNNKEL (reference sequence). The V and J ends lost 4 bases and 5 bases, in that order; junction bases with no gene match: 10. CDR3 length: 16 residues. For the CDR3, the DNA is TGTGCCAGCAGCCTCGTCCGCGGGGGGCCCAACAATGAGCAGTTCTTC. Protein product: CASSLVRGGPNNEQFF.

This chain links TRBV2 with TRBJ2-1; no definite D call. The DNA end is a closer match to TRBJ2-7, so the J assignment may be wrong. Looked up from germline, CDR1 is SNHLY and CDR2 is FYNNEI. This CDR3 is 14 amino acids long. CDR3 DNA sequence: TGTGCCAGCAGTAAGGTCCGAACCTACAATGAGCAGTACTTC. It yields the protein CASSKVRTYNEQYF.

This clonotype was observed many times. The V and J genes are TRBV3-1 and TRBJ2-1; D is unclear. The CDR3 spans 13 residues. Between the trimmed V and J ends, which lost 3 bases and 2 bases, there was a span of 5 bases. The V gene's germline CDR1 is LGHDT and CDR2 YNNKEL (reference sequence). CDR3 sequence: CASSHTTYNEQFF. The CDR3 DNA reads TGTGCCAGCAGCCACACGACCTACAATGAGCAGTTCTTC.

This clonotype was counted only a few times. This CDR3 is CASSLRQGGGYTEAFF. CDR3 coding DNA: TGTGCCAGCTCACTTCGACAAGGAGGGGGGTACACTGAAGCTTTCTTT. The V call is TRBV18, the J call TRBJ1-1; maybe TRBD1 (6 bases). Germline V gene lookup returns CDR1 KGHSH and CDR2 LQKENI. The CDR3 is 16 amino acids. Trimming pared 4 bases from V and 3 bases from J, leaving 18 bases between.